The sequence of this TCR beta chain was determined in a study of CD4 T cells in relation to SARS-CoV-2 and coronaviruses (dated by TCRdb to the early 2020s). Describing the broader study: In the ViraFEST assay, PBMCs were cultured with antigen for around nine days, after which TCR beta CDR3s were sequenced to identify antigen-specific clonal expansions. An HIV-1 Nef peptide pool or a culture without peptide was used as the negative reference condition. Patient-derived lymphoblastoid cell lines were used to map the HLA restriction of shared crossreactive spike epitopes. At the level of individual TCR clonotypes, the study evaluated whether memory CD4+ T cells crossreact between the spike proteins of SARS-CoV-2 and those of common cold coronaviruses. The Adaptive Biotechnologies TCR-sequencing kit was used for samples from three pre-COVID donors and for the naive versus memory experiments, whereas the other data were Illumina-based. A different TCR-beta assay, based on Illumina, was used to sequence expansion assays from other donors in the study.

Library method: the immunoSEQ multiplex PCR assay. As for the authors' bioinformatics: During preprocessing, nonproductive sequences were discarded, as were any CDR3s that did not begin with C, did not end with F or W, or were shorter than 7 amino acids. The MANAFEST web app was used to call antigen-specific clonotypes on the basis of expansion compared with the reference and with other culture wells. A clone counted as positive if significantly expanded in 2 of 3 replicate wells versus the reference culture at FDR below 0.05. For a clone to be considered positive, significant expansion relative to all other tandem wells and an odds ratio above 5 were also required. CDR3 homology was quantified as pairwise Levenshtein distance, calculated with the stringdist R package after three terminal residues were trimmed from each end. TCRdb retrieved this table from immuneACCESS and kept in-frame rearrangements only. Not all clones are present; in checked studies, unresolved V genes account for under half, and no reason is known for the remainder. That table gives V, J and clone size, and the DNA gave D and trimming. The sample table holds around 18,000 clones, of which roughly 80% were seen once. The ten largest account for around 28% of the sample.

Paper-wide results and their limitations: The study was limited by small numbers of patients and tested TCRs. Since the crossreactivity analysis centred on spike protein, crossreactivity against other viral proteins was not assessed. No donor contributed both pre-pandemic and post-infection samples, which limited tracing the source of pre-existing responses. Crossreactive clones showed significantly weaker SARS-CoV-2-driven expansion than monoreactive clones, consistent with antigenic imprinting. About 60% of donors had memory CD4+ clonotypes that crossrecognized SARS-CoV-2 and at least one common cold coronavirus spike.

About this clone: Its specific antigen is unknown. Per-nucleotide qualities are absent, and no much larger clonotype sits a single base away.

CD4+ T cells from unexposed donors were collected before the COVID-19 pandemic (2011-2018). After approximately eleven days of culture, CD4+ T cells were isolated with the EasySep CD4+ T cell isolation kit. As cell numbers permitted, CD4+ T cells from unexposed donors were tested for reactivity to SARS-CoV-2 S and N and to four common cold coronavirus spike pools. Each well received two million PBMCs, cultured in IMDM supplemented with approximately 5% human AB serum and around 10 IU/ml IL-2. Half of the culture medium was replaced with fresh IL-2-containing medium on days 3 and 7. Each peptide culture condition was generally run in triplicate replicate wells. Leukapheresis product for the unexposed donors was purchased commercially. PBMCs were isolated from leukapheresis product or whole blood by Ficoll-Paque PLUS gradient centrifugation. PBMCs were either cryopreserved at -140 degrees C or used fresh in the expansion assay. The QIAamp Micro DNA Kit was used to extract genomic DNA from the CD4+ T cells.

The source of this sequence is a human donor in good health. The sample was CD4+ T cells from PBMCs, cultured in vitro.

DNA sequence: TGTGCCAGCAGCCCGGGACAGGATGAGCAGTTCTTC. It is translated as CASSPGQDEQFF. The V gene is TRBV5-6 and the J gene is TRBJ2-1, with 8 middle bases fitting TRBD1. From cysteine to phenylalanine, the CDR3 is 12 amino acids long. Only CDR3 DNA is held: 36 bases, read in frame from base 1. Trimming takes 4 bases off V and 8 bases off J; junction bases not matched to a gene: 2. CDR1 and CDR2 were assigned from the germline V gene as SGHDT and YYEEEE. Here the CDR3 is joined to the reference TRBV5-6 and TRBJ2-1 genes, and the full variable domain is: DAGVTQSPTHLIKTRGQQVTLRCSPKSGHDTVSWYQQALGQGPQFIFQYYEEEERQRGNFPDRFSGHQFPNYSSELNVNALLLGDSALYLCASSPGQDEQFFGPGTRLTVL.